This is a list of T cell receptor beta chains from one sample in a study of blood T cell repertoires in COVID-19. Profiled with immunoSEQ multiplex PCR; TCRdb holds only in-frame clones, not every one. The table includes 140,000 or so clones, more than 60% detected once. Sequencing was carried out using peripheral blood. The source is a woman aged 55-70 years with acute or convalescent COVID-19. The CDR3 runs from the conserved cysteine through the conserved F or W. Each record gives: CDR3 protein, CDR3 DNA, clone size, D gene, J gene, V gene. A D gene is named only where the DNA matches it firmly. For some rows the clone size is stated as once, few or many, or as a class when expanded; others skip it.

CDR3 protein: CASTITLDTNTIYF
CDR3 DNA: TGTGCCAGCACCATAACCCTGGACACGAACACCATATATTTT
clone size: -
D gene: -
J gene: TRBJ1-3
V gene: TRBV28

CDR3 protein: CASRQGGADNTEAFF
CDR3 DNA: TGCGCCAGCAGACAAGGGGGGGCAGACAACACTGAAGCTTTCTTT
clone size: -
D gene: -
J gene: TRBJ1-1
V gene: TRBV5-1

CDR3 protein: CAIRTERTSGNTIYF
CDR3 DNA: TGTGCCATCAGGACAGAAAGAACCTCTGGAAACACCATATATTTT
clone size: -
D gene: -
J gene: TRBJ1-3
V gene: TRBV10-3

CDR3 protein: CASSNLAGGLYF
CDR3 DNA: TGTGCCAGTAGTAACCTAGCGGGAGGTTTGTACTTC
clone size: -
D gene: TRBD2
J gene: TRBJ2-5
V gene: TRBV19

CDR3 protein: CASSREGGTMNTEAFF
CDR3 DNA: TGTGCCAGCAGCAGAGAGGGGGGGACCATGAACACTGAAGCTTTCTTT
clone size: -
D gene: -
J gene: TRBJ1-1
V gene: TRBV11-1

CDR3 protein: CASRPIWPSYGYTF
CDR3 DNA: TGTGCCAGCAGGCCAATATGGCCGTCCTATGGCTACACCTTC
clone size: few
D gene: -
J gene: TRBJ1-2
V gene: TRBV28

CDR3 protein: CASSTPQAGLNSNQPQHF
CDR3 DNA: TGTGCCAGTAGTACCCCCCAGGCAGGGCTAAATAGCAATCAGCCCCAGCATTTT
clone size: -
D gene: -
J gene: TRBJ1-5
V gene: TRBV19

CDR3 protein: CASSLYGTSSYEQYF
CDR3 DNA: TGTGCCAGCAGCTTATACGGGACTAGTTCGTACGAGCAGTACTTC
clone size: few
D gene: TRBD2
J gene: TRBJ2-7
V gene: TRBV9

CDR3 protein: CASSPGTSRDEQFF
CDR3 DNA: TGTGCCAGCAGCCCCGGGACTAGTCGTGATGAGCAGTTCTTC
clone size: -
D gene: TRBD2
J gene: TRBJ2-1
V gene: TRBV7-9

CDR3 protein: CASSLVPSGGAYEQYF
CDR3 DNA: TGCGCCAGCAGCTTGGTTCCCTCCGGGGGGGCCTACGAGCAGTACTTC
clone size: -
D gene: TRBD2
J gene: TRBJ2-7
V gene: TRBV5-1

CDR3 protein: CAWSVLRVAGELFF
CDR3 DNA: TGTGCCTGGAGTGTACTCCGGGTTGCCGGGGAGCTGTTTTTT
clone size: -
D gene: -
J gene: TRBJ2-2
V gene: TRBV30

CDR3 protein: CASSPGQVYTEAFF
CDR3 DNA: TGTGCCAGCAGCCCTGGACAGGTCTACACTGAAGCTTTCTTT
clone size: -
D gene: TRBD1
J gene: TRBJ1-1
V gene: TRBV7-8

CDR3 protein: CASGGDRNYNEQFF
CDR3 DNA: TGTGCCAGCGGGGGGGACAGGAACTACAATGAGCAGTTCTTC
clone size: -
D gene: -
J gene: TRBJ2-1
V gene: TRBV11-1

CDR3 protein: CASMGAGERSEQYF
CDR3 DNA: TGTGCCAGCATGGGAGCGGGAGAGCGTTCCGAGCAGTACTTC
clone size: -
D gene: TRBD2
J gene: TRBJ2-7
V gene: TRBV7-8

CDR3 protein: CASSQVGAGQETQYF
CDR3 DNA: TGTGCCAGCAGCCAAGTTGGGGCAGGTCAAGAGACCCAGTACTTC
clone size: -
D gene: -
J gene: TRBJ2-5
V gene: TRBV3-1/TRBV3-2

CDR3 protein: CASSSTLNTEAFF
CDR3 DNA: TGTGCCAGCAGTTCTACCTTGAACACTGAAGCTTTCTTT
clone size: -
D gene: -
J gene: TRBJ1-1
V gene: TRBV28

CDR3 protein: CASGALRRLNTEAFF
CDR3 DNA: TGTGCCAGCGGCGCCCTAAGGCGGCTGAACACTGAAGCTTTCTTT
clone size: -
D gene: -
J gene: TRBJ1-1
V gene: TRBV11-2

CDR3 protein: CASSRTVSGELFF
CDR3 DNA: TGTGCCAGTAGCCGGACAGTAAGCGGGGAGCTGTTTTTT
clone size: -
D gene: -
J gene: TRBJ2-2
V gene: TRBV6-2/TRBV6-3

CDR3 protein: CASSLVMSATGGYGYTF
CDR3 DNA: TGTGCCAGCAGCTTAGTAATGTCGGCTACAGGGGGCTATGGCTACACCTTC
clone size: once
D gene: TRBD1
J gene: TRBJ1-2
V gene: TRBV7-2

CDR3 protein: CASSERTGKYEQYF
CDR3 DNA: TGTGCCAGCAGTGAAAGGACAGGGAAGTACGAGCAGTACTTC
clone size: -
D gene: TRBD1
J gene: TRBJ2-7
V gene: TRBV2

CDR3 protein: CSASLTSGTQETQYF
CDR3 DNA: TGCAGTGCTAGTCTGACCAGCGGGACCCAAGAGACCCAGTACTTC
clone size: -
D gene: TRBD2
J gene: TRBJ2-5
V gene: TRBV20-1

CDR3 protein: CASSESLVGGYTF
CDR3 DNA: TGTGCCAGCAGTGAATCACTAGTTGGGGGCTACACCTTC
clone size: -
D gene: -
J gene: TRBJ1-2
V gene: TRBV25-1

CDR3 protein: CASSLTGRLAGGNEQFF
CDR3 DNA: TGCGCCAGCAGCTTGACTGGAAGACTAGCGGGAGGCAATGAGCAGTTCTTC
clone size: -
D gene: TRBD2
J gene: TRBJ2-1
V gene: TRBV5-1

CDR3 protein: CATSAGTSGTRWSYNEQFF
CDR3 DNA: TGTGCCACCAGTGCAGGGACATCGGGTACTAGGTGGTCCTACAATGAGCAGTTCTTC
clone size: -
D gene: -
J gene: TRBJ2-1
V gene: TRBV24-1

CDR3 protein: CASSEWGANTEAFF
CDR3 DNA: TGTGCCAGCAGTGAATGGGGCGCGAACACTGAAGCTTTCTTT
clone size: -
D gene: -
J gene: TRBJ1-1
V gene: TRBV6-4

CDR3 protein: CASSLASGNTEAFF
CDR3 DNA: TGCGCCAGCAGCTTGGCATCAGGGAACACTGAAGCTTTCTTT
clone size: -
D gene: -
J gene: TRBJ1-1
V gene: TRBV5-1

CDR3 protein: CASSLYSLYGYTF
CDR3 DNA: TGTGCCAGCAGTTTATACAGTCTCTATGGCTACACCTTC
clone size: -
D gene: -
J gene: TRBJ1-2
V gene: TRBV28

CDR3 protein: CASSLGPQAGELFF
CDR3 DNA: TGCGCCAGCAGCTTGGGGCCGCAAGCCGGGGAGCTGTTTTTT
clone size: -
D gene: -
J gene: TRBJ2-2
V gene: TRBV5-1

CDR3 protein: CAWNNAGGETQYF
CDR3 DNA: TGTGCCTGGAATAACGCGGGTGGGGAGACCCAGTACTTC
clone size: -
D gene: -
J gene: TRBJ2-5
V gene: TRBV30

CDR3 protein: CASSELGAHNSPLHF
CDR3 DNA: TGTGCCAGCAGTGAACTGGGGGCGCATAATTCACCCCTCCACTTT
clone size: -
D gene: -
J gene: TRBJ1-6
V gene: TRBV6-1

CDR3 protein: CASSIGGGRNEQFF
CDR3 DNA: TGTGCCAGTAGTATAGGTGGGGGCCGGAATGAGCAGTTCTTC
clone size: -
D gene: -
J gene: TRBJ2-1
V gene: TRBV19

CDR3 protein: CASSSGSGRSDTQYF
CDR3 DNA: TGTGCCAGCAGCTCTGGTAGCGGGAGATCAGATACGCAGTATTTT
clone size: -
D gene: TRBD2
J gene: TRBJ2-3
V gene: TRBV11-2